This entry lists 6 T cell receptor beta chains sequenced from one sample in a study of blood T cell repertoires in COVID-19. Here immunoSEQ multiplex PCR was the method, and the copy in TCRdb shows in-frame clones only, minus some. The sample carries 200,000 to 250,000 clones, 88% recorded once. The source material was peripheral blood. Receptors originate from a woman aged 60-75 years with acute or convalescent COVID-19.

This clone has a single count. The CDR3 DNA is TGCAGCGTTGCAGGGTACTCCTACAATGAGCAGTTCTTC. It yields the protein CSVAGYSYNEQFF. The J gene is TRBJ2-1, the V gene TRBV29-1, with D possibly matching TRBD1 (5 bases). Germline lookup yields CDR1 SQVTM and CDR2 ANQGSEA. The CDR3 sequence is 13 residues long. V shed 4 bases and J shed 0 bases, with 7 bases lying between them.

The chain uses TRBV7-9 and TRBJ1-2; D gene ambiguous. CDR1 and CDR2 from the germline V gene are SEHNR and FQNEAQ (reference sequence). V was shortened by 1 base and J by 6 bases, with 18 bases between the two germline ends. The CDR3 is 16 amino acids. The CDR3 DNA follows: TGTGCCAGCAGCTTAGAGTTGGCGGTTCTTCGCCATGGCTACACCTTC. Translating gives CASSLELAVLRHGYTF.

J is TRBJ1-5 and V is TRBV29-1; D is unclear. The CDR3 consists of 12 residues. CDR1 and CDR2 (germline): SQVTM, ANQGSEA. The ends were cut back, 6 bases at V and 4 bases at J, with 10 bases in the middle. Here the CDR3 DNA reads TGCAGCGTACGGGAGCGGAATCAGCCCCAGCATTTT. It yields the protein CSVRERNQPQHF.

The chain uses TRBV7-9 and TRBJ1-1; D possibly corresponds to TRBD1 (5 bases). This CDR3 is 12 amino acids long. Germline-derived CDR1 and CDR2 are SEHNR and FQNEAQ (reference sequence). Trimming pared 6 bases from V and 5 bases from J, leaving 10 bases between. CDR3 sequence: CASSAGFTEAFF. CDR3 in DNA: TGTGCCAGCAGTGCAGGGTTTACTGAAGCTTTCTTT.

The CDR3 DNA reads as TGTGCCAGCAGCTTAGGAGGAGACAGAAGGGGCGTCCTGACTTTC. Its protein product is CASSLGGDRRGVLTF. The chain is built from TRBV11-3 and TRBJ2-6; weak D call: TRBD1 (5 bases). The germline V gene has CDR1 SGHNT and CDR2 YENEEA. The CDR3 sequence is 15 residues long. The V end was cut by 1 base, the J end by 12 bases, with 16 bases between.

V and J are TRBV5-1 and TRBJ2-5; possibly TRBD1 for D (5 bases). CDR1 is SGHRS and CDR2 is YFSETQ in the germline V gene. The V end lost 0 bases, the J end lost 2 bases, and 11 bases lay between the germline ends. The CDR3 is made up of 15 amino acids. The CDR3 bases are TGCGCCAGCAGCTTGGATACAGGAATTCAAGAGACCCAGTACTTC. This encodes CASSLDTGIQETQYF.